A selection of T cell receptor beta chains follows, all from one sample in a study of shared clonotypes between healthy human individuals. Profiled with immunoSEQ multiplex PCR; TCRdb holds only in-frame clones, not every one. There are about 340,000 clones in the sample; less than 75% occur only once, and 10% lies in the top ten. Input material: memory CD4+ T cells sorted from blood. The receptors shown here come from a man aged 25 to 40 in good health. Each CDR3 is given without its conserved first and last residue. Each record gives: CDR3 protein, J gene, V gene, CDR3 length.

CDR3aa: ASRGSGSVQETQY
j_gene: TRBJ2-5
v_gene: TRBV5-4
len: 13

CDR3aa: ASSGDMNNYGYT
j_gene: TRBJ1-2
v_gene: TRBV9
len: 12

CDR3aa: ASSLGSLGGEQY
j_gene: TRBJ2-7
v_gene: TRBV5-1
len: 12

CDR3aa: ASSSDRDLYEQY
j_gene: TRBJ2-7
v_gene: TRBV28
len: 12

CDR3aa: ASSEPAYGYT
j_gene: TRBJ1-2
v_gene: TRBV6-1
len: 10

CDR3aa: ASSSGTSSSYNEQF
j_gene: TRBJ2-1
v_gene: TRBV5-4
len: 14

CDR3aa: ASRTSGRAHEQY
j_gene: TRBJ2-7
v_gene: TRBV28
len: 12

CDR3aa: ASSFLPGLMNTEAF
j_gene: TRBJ1-1
v_gene: TRBV27
len: 14

CDR3aa: ASSSGIFSNTEAF
j_gene: TRBJ1-1
v_gene: TRBV5-6
len: 13

CDR3aa: ASSLAEVNEQF
j_gene: TRBJ2-1
v_gene: TRBV7-6
len: 11

CDR3aa: ASSSHNEQF
j_gene: TRBJ2-1
v_gene: TRBV5-4
len: 9

CDR3aa: ASSPSVVAF
j_gene: TRBJ1-1
v_gene: TRBV7-9
len: 9

CDR3aa: SSAGGGRANYGYT
j_gene: TRBJ1-2
v_gene: TRBV29-1
len: 13

CDR3aa: ASSLGSGRNTGELF
j_gene: TRBJ2-2
v_gene: TRBV7-8
len: 14

CDR3aa: ASSPRGDDSNEQF
j_gene: TRBJ2-1
v_gene: TRBV18
len: 13

CDR3aa: ASSKVLSSNTEAF
j_gene: TRBJ1-1
v_gene: TRBV6-1
len: 13

CDR3aa: ASSENSAGGNYGYT
j_gene: TRBJ1-2
v_gene: TRBV6-1
len: 14